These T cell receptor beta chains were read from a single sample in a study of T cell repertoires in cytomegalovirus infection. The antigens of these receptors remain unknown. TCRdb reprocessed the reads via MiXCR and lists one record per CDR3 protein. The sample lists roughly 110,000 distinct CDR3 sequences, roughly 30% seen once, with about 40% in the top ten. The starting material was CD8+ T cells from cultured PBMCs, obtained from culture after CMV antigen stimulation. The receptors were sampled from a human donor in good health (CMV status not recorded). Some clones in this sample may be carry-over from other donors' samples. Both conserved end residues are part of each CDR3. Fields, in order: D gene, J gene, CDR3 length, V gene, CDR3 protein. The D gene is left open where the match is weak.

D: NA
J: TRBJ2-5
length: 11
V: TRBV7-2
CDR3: CASSFLETQYF

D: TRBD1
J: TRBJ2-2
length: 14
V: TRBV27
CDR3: CASTRQGTTGELFF

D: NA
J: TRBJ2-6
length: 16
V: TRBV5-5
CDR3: CASSSQEGAWANVLTF

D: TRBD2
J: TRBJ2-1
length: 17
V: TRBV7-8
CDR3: CASSPETSGASYNEQFF

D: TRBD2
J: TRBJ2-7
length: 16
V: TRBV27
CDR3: CASSSSSGDTIYEQYF

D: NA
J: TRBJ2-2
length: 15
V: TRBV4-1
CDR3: CASSLDPSGTGELFF

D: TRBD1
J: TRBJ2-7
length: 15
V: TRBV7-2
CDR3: CASSQQGTGVYEQYF

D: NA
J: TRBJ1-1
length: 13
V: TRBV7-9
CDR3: CASSTTGWSEAFF

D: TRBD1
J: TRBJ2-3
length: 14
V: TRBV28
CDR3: CASKMDRGTDTQYF

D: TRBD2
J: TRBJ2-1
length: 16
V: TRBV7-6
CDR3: CASSPLAGADYNEQFF

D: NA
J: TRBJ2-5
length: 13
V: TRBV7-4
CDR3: CASSPQGWETQYF

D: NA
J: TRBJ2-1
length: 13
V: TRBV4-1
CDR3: CASSPAPYNEQFF

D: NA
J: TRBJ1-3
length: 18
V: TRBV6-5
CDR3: CASSYSMEGISVDDTIYF

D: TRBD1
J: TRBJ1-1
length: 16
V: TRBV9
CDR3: CASSAMTGFKHGEAFF

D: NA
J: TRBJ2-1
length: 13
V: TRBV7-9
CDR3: CASSRPGPTEQFF

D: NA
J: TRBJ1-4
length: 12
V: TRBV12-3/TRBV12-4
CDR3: CASSQWNEKLFF

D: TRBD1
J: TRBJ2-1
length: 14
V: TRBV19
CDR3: CASSTGTGYNEQFF

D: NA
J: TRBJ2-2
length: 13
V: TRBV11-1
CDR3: CASSPVGGGELFF

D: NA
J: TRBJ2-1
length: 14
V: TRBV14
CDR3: CASSKARQVNEQFF

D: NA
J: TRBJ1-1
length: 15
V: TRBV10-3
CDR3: CAIAEPGAGPTEAFF

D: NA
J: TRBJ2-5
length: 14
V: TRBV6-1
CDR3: CASRKEGGGETQYF

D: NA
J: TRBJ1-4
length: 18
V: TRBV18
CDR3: CASSLGDGTETTNEKLFF

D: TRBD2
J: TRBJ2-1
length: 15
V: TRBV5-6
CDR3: CASSTERGGTNEQFF

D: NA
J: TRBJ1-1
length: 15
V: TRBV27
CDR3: CASSLSGDPNTEAFF

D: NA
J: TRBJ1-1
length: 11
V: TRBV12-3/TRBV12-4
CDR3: CASSLTPEAFF

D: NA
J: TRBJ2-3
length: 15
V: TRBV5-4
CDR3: CASSLEGAGTDTQYF

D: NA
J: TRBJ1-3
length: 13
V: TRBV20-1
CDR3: CSARGESGNTIYF

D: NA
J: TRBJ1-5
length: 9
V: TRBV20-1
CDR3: CSADPPQHF

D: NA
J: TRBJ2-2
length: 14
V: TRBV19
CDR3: CASSVRGGFGELFF

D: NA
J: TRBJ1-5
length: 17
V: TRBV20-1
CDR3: CSARDIAGVTRNQPQHF

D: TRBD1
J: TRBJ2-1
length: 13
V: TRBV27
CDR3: CASSFSQGDEQFF

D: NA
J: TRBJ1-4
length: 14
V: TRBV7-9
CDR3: CASSLGEPNEKLFF

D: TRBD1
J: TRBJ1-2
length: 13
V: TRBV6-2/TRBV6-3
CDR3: CASSRGQLDGYTF

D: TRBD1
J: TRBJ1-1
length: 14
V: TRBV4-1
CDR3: CASSQGQGNTEAFF

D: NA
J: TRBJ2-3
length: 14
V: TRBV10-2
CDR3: CASSSGPSTDTQYF

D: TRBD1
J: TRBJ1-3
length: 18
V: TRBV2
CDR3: CASSGQGAWIVAGNTIYF

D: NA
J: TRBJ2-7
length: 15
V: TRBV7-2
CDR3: CASSLVAESSYEQYF

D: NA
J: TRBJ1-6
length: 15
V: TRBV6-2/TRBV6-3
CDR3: CASSYRTLSDSPLHF

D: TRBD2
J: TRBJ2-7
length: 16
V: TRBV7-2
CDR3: CASSLAFASGPYEQYF

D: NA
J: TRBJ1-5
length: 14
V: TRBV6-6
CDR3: CASSYRRDNQPQHF

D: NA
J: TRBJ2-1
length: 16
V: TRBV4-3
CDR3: CASSQLSWTEGNEQFF

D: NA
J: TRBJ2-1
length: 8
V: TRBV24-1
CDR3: CATLKQFF

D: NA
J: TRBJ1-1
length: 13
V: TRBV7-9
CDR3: CASSSDPATEAFF

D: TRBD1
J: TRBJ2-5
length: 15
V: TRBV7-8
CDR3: CASSLVKGARETQYF

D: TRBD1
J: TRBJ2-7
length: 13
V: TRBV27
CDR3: CASSYGTGNEQYF

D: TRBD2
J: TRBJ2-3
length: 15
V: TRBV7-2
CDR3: CASSLFGTSRGTQYF